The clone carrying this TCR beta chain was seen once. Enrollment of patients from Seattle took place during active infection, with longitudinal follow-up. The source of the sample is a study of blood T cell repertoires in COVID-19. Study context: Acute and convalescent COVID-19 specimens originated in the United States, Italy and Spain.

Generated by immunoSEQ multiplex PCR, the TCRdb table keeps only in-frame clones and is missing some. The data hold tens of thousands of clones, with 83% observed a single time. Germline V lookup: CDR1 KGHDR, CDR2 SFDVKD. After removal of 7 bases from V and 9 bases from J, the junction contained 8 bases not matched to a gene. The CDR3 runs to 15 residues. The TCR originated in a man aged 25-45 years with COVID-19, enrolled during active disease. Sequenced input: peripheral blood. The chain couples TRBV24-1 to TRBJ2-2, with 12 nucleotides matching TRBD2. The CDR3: CATSGTSGSRRELFF. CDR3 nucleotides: TGTGCCACCAGCGGGACTAGCGGGTCGAGGCGGGAGCTGTTTTTT.